This T cell receptor beta chain was sequenced during a study of blood T cell repertoires in COVID-19. Whole-study context: Whether acute or convalescent, the COVID-19 samples came from the United States, Italy and Spain. PBMCs, B-cell-depleted T cells, or T cells were the source of the cDNA or gDNA that made up the material.

The CDR3 totals 16 residues. V was pared by 3 bases and J by 8 bases, with 14 bases of the junction left unmatched. Germline-derived CDR1 and CDR2 are KGHDR and SFDVKD. Methods used by the authors: Estimation of nucleated cell counts relied on the amplification of reference gene primers. TCRdb's table, derived via immunoSEQ multiplex PCR, lists solely in-frame clones and lacks some. Clone size and V and J calls were adopted from that table, with D and trimming inferred from the DNA. Here the sample spans 300,000 to 400,000 clones, roughly 90% being singletons. This clone was detected once. The gene calls are TRBV24-1 and TRBJ1-2, with TRBD1 identical over 7 bases. The sequence came from a woman in her seventies with COVID-19, enrolled during active disease. The sequenced material came from peripheral blood. CDR3 sequence reads: CATSDTGDRALWGYTF. The CDR3 DNA reads as TGTGCCACCAGTGATACCGGCGACAGGGCGTTGTGGGGCTACACCTTC.